The 25 T cell receptor beta chains presented below share a single source sample, sequenced in a study of blood T cell repertoires in COVID-19. Only in-frame clones appear in the TCRdb table, and some are missing; sequencing was by immunoSEQ multiplex PCR. The table shows around 100,000 clones, with 70% to 90% occurring only once. Sample: peripheral blood. The source is a woman aged 60-75 years with acute or convalescent COVID-19.

The rearrangement uses TRBV13 and TRBJ1-1, with D maybe TRBD1 (5 bases). V lost 4 bases and J 3 bases, leaving 15 bases between the germline ends. The CDR3 contains 15 residues. CDR1 PRHDT and CDR2 FYEKMQ come from the germline V gene (reference sequence). The CDR3 here is CASSSQGFVDTEAFF. In nucleotides, the CDR3 is TGTGCCAGCAGCTCGCAGGGATTTGTGGACACTGAAGCTTTCTTT.

This clone was seen only once. The genes are TRBV9 and TRBJ2-5; 8 bases are a match to TRBD2. The CDR3 contains 14 residues. Germline V gives CDR1 SGDLS, CDR2 YYNGEE. The J segment lost 4 bases and the V segment lost 0 bases, leaving 2 bases of the junction unmatched. CDR3: CASSVDSGRETQYF. The CDR3 region has the DNA TGTGCCAGCAGCGTAGACAGCGGGAGAGAGACCCAGTACTTC.

The genes are TRBV19 and TRBJ1-4; tentative D call: TRBD1 (6 bases). Germline values: CDR1 LNHDA, CDR2 SQIVND (reference sequence). This CDR3 contains 13 residues. V was shortened by 3 bases and J by 8 bases, with 10 bases between the two germline ends. CDR3 amino acids: CASSIHTGEKLFF. The CDR3 bases are TGTGCCAGTAGTATCCACACAGGGGAAAAACTGTTTTTT.

The rearrangement joins TRBV18 to TRBJ2-1; 7 bases fit TRBD1. This CDR3 is 14 amino acids long. The germline V gene has CDR1 KGHSH and CDR2 LQKENI. The trim removed 5 bases at V and 8 bases at J, leaving 9 bases unmatched. This CDR3 is CASSSLQGIDEQFF. CDR3 nucleotides: TGTGCCAGCTCATCTTTACAGGGGATCGATGAGCAGTTCTTC.

The chain is built from TRBV6-5 and TRBJ1-2, with D uncertain. Germline V gene sequence: CDR1 MNHEY, CDR2 SVGAGI. The V end was cut by 0 bases, the J end by 8 bases, with 16 bases between. The CDR3 covers 15 residues. CDR3 in DNA: TGTGCCAGCAGTTACTCCGGGGTACCCAGCCAAGGCTACACCTTC. The encoded protein is CASSYSGVPSQGYTF.

The chain is built from TRBV18 and TRBJ2-5; 7 bases match TRBD1. V lost 1 base to trimming and J lost 2 bases; unmatched junction nucleotides: 1. The CDR3 is 14 residues long. The germline CDR1 and CDR2 sequences are KGHSH and LQKENI. The CDR3 DNA is TGTGCCAGCTCACCACAGGGGGCACAAGAGACCCAGTACTTC. It specifies CASSPQGAQETQYF.

The rearrangement joins TRBV5-1 to TRBJ2-5; possible D gene TRBD1, 6 bases. CDR1 is SGHRS and CDR2 is YFSETQ in the germline V gene. V gave up 0 bases and J gave up 2 bases, with 8 bases separating them. CDR3 length: 14 residues. The CDR3 coding sequence is TGCGCCAGCAGCTTGGCGACAGGACAAGAGACCCAGTACTTC. It translates to CASSLATGQETQYF.

The gene calls are TRBV18 and TRBJ2-7; D may be TRBD2 (6 bases). This CDR3 is 13 amino acids long. V shed 4 bases and J shed 2 bases, with 9 bases lying between them. The germline V gene encodes CDR1 KGHSH and CDR2 LQKENI. In DNA form, the CDR3 reads TGTGCCAGCTCACTGCGGGAAACCTACGAGCAGTACTTC. It is translated as CASSLRETYEQYF.

V and J are TRBV5-1 and TRBJ2-1; 10 bases agree with TRBD2. CDR3 length: 15 amino acids. Unmatched junction bases numbered 10, after V lost 0 bases and J lost 13 bases. CDR1 SGHRS and CDR2 YFSETQ come from the germline V gene. CDR3 sequence: CASSLGGLAGVHQFF. CDR3 nucleotide sequence: TGCGCCAGCAGCTTGGGAGGGCTAGCGGGAGTACATCAGTTCTTC.

V usage is TRBV27 and J usage is TRBJ2-5; D remains ambiguous. The CDR3 is 15 amino acids. Germline V lookup: CDR1 MNHEY, CDR2 SMNVEV (reference sequence). Trimming took 5 bases from V and 1 from J, leaving 14 bases between them. DNA of the CDR3: TGTGCCAGCAGTATTCGCAGGATCGCCCAAGAGACCCAGTACTTC. Protein product: CASSIRRIAQETQYF.

V and J are TRBV10-3 and TRBJ2-3, with 7 bases matching TRBD1. J gave up 3 bases and V 6 bases, and 12 bases lay outside the gene matches. The CDR3 contains 16 residues. Germline V lookup: CDR1 ENHRY, CDR2 SYGVKD. The CDR3 bases are TGTGCCATCAGGGCGGAGGACAGGCTCCCTACAGATACGCAGTATTTT. Protein product: CAIRAEDRLPTDTQYF.

The genes are TRBV3-1 (or the pseudogene TRBV3-2) and TRBJ2-1, with TRBD2 identical over 9 bases. Germline lookup yields CDR1 LGHDT and CDR2 YNNKEL (reference sequence). V gave up 4 bases and J gave up 6 bases; unmatched junction bases: 7. This CDR3 spans 15 amino acids. Written as DNA, the CDR3 is TGTGCCAGCAGCCCGTTAGCGGGAGTAGGCAATGAGCAGTTCTTC. Translated: CASSPLAGVGNEQFF.

The chain links TRBV6-5 to TRBJ1-6, with D possibly being TRBD1 (5 bases). Germline V gene lookup returns CDR1 MNHEY and CDR2 SVGAGI. The CDR3 length is 11 residues. Trimming shortened V by 7 bases and J by 10 bases, and 8 bases separated the two germline ends. The CDR3 spells CASNRGSPLHF. The CDR3 bases are TGTGCCAGCAATAGGGGATCACCCCTCCACTTT.

The chain couples TRBV2 to TRBJ2-5; D may be TRBD2 (5 bases). Between the trimmed V and J ends, which lost 3 bases and 4 bases, there was a span of 12 bases. There are 14 residues in the CDR3. Germline V gives CDR1 SNHLY, CDR2 FYNNEI. The CDR3 here is CASSELGVAETQYF. As DNA, the CDR3 is TGTGCCAGCAGTGAGTTGGGAGTGGCAGAGACCCAGTACTTC.

This CDR3 reads CAINARRGGNYGYTF. The DNA of the CDR3 is TGTGCCATCAACGCGCGGCGGGGGGGAAACTATGGCTACACCTTC. The V and J genes are TRBV10-3 and TRBJ1-2; D possibly corresponds to TRBD1 (5 bases). Trimming removed 7 bases from V and 2 bases from J, with 17 bases in between. The CDR3 has 15 amino acids. Germline V CDR1 and CDR2: ENHRY, SYGVKD.

The chain links TRBV10-3 to TRBJ2-1, with 10 positions matching TRBD2. The CDR3 length is 16 residues. Trimming at V came to 3 bases and at J to 0 bases, leaving 2 bases not matched to a gene. The germline gives CDR1 ENHRY, CDR2 SYGVKD. For the CDR3, the DNA is TGTGCCATCAGTGACCGGACTAGCGGCTCCTACAATGAGCAGTTCTTC. It translates to CAISDRTSGSYNEQFF.

As DNA, the CDR3 is TGTGCCAGCAGCTTAGTTGGGGGCCTTTACAATGAGCAGTTCTTC. It translates to CASSLVGGLYNEQFF. The rearrangement uses TRBV7-8 and TRBJ2-1; D is perhaps TRBD1 (6 bases). V lost 1 base and J 4 bases, leaving 11 bases between the germline ends. Germline V CDR1 and CDR2: SGHVS, FQNEAQ. CDR3 length: 15 residues.

This clone occurred once. The gene calls are TRBV13 and TRBJ1-1; D uncertain. Germline V gene data show CDR1 as PRHDT and CDR2 as FYEKMQ (reference sequence). The CDR3 extends over 15 amino acids. Trimming removed 4 bases at V and 0 bases at J, with 12 bases between. The CDR3 region is CASSSPAGMNTEAFF. DNA of the CDR3: TGTGCCAGCAGCTCCCCCGCGGGAATGAACACTGAAGCTTTCTTT.

The chain is built from TRBV2 and TRBJ1-5, with D unresolved. Trimming removed 7 bases from V and 7 bases from J, with 14 bases in between. This CDR3 region has 13 residues. Germline CDR1 is SNHLY and CDR2 is FYNNEI. The CDR3 DNA reads TGTGCCAGCACCGAGAGAGGCGGCCAGCCCCAGCATTTT. Amino acid sequence: CASTERGGQPQHF.

This chain joins TRBV29-1 and TRBJ1-2; TRBD1 aligns across 7 bases. CDR3 size: 13 residues. CDR1 and CDR2 from the germline V gene are SQVTM and ANQGSEA. Trimming at V came to 6 bases and at J to 2 bases, leaving 6 bases not matched to a gene. CDR3 sequence reads: CSVQDRANYGYTF. DNA of the CDR3: TGCAGCGTGCAAGACAGGGCCAACTATGGCTACACCTTC.

V is TRBV28 and J is TRBJ2-4; no definite D call. CDR3 length: 13 residues. Germline V CDR1 and CDR2: MDHEN, SYDVKM. V shed 10 bases and J shed 6 bases, with 16 bases lying between them. CDR3 region: CATCEATGNIQYF. DNA for the CDR3: TGTGCCACCTGCGAGGCCACCGGAAACATTCAGTACTTC.

The chain links TRBV18 to TRBJ2-7, with TRBD1 as a possible D gene (6 bases). The V end lost 3 bases, the J end lost 6 bases, and 12 bases lay between the germline ends. The germline V gene encodes CDR1 KGHSH and CDR2 LQKENI. The CDR3 runs to 13 residues. The CDR3 DNA sequence: TGTGCCAGCTCACCCTCGACAGGCTCCGAGCAGTACTTC. Protein product: CASSPSTGSEQYF.

The chain employs TRBV4-1 and TRBJ2-7; no reliable D call. This CDR3 region has 15 residues. The V end was cut by 1 base, the J end by 6 bases, with 16 bases between. Germline V lookup: CDR1 MGHRA, CDR2 YSYEKL. The CDR3, as DNA: TGCGCCAGCAGCCAAGGGGCCGGAATCAAAGGCGAGCAGTACTTC. Amino acid sequence: CASSQGAGIKGEQYF.

The J gene is TRBJ2-3, the V gene TRBV4-1, with a weak D call TRBD2 (6 bases). The CDR3 is made up of 14 amino acids. V lost 3 bases and J 1 base, leaving 8 bases between the germline ends. In germline, CDR1 is MGHRA, CDR2 YSYEKL. CDR3 residues: CASSQREGTDTQYF. Written as DNA, the CDR3 is TGCGCCAGCAGCCAGAGGGAGGGCACAGATACGCAGTATTTT.

The rearrangement links TRBV24-1 to TRBJ2-2; tentative D call: TRBD2 (5 bases). The germline gives CDR1 KGHDR, CDR2 SFDVKD. Trimming took 4 bases from V and 0 from J, leaving 17 bases between them. This CDR3 is 18 amino acids long. Here the CDR3 DNA reads TGTGCCACCAGTGAGATCGGGATTTCGGCCGCGAACACCGGGGAGCTGTTTTTT. It is translated as CATSEIGISAANTGELFF.